The clone carrying this T cell receptor beta chain was seen at least ten times. As yet, its antigen is unknown. This sample is drawn from a study of T cell repertoires in cytomegalovirus infection. Study-level background: Newly reported HLA-C-restricted and thoroughly characterized HLA-B-restricted CMV epitopes were employed. From public TCR beta signatures came an indication of both CMV infection and matching HLA type. Broader study findings: CMV carriers with the relevant HLA were identified by cumulative public TCR beta family frequency. The response measured ex vivo was dominated by TCR beta clonotypes (HLA-C-restricted and CMV-specific).

MiXCR was run by TCRdb on the reads, yielding one entry per CDR3 protein. In the table there are some 480,000 distinct CDR3 sequences, around 30% of which are singletons. V was cut by 6 bases and J by 2 bases, with 20 bases left in between. The CDR3 contains 17 residues. Germline CDR1 reads MDHEN; CDR2 reads SYDVKM. V and J are TRBV28 and TRBJ2-1; D gene unclear. The sequenced sample was cultured PBMCs, obtained from culture after CMV antigen stimulation. This sequence was found in a human donor in good health (CMV status not recorded). Some clones in this sample may be carry-over from other donors' samples. This chain's CDR3 is CASSFLRMRLTYNEQFF. The CDR3 coding sequence is TGTGCCAGCAGCTTCCTCAGGATGCGTCTCACCTACAATGAGCAGTTCTTC.